This TCR beta chain was obtained from a study of breast tumors, draining lymph nodes, adjacent tissues. This CDR3 has 13 amino acids. CDR1 and CDR2 from the germline V gene are SGHTA and FQGTGA. Trimming shortened V by 5 bases and J by 10 bases, and 12 bases separated the two germline ends. Details on this clonotype: What it binds is unknown.

TCRdb called the multiplex PCR reads again in MiXCR, with one record for every CDR3 protein. The top ten hold 30% to 35% of the sample, which has 13,000 to 15,000 distinct CDR3 sequences, 50% to 60% seen once. Broader study findings: Compared with basal-like, luminal-like tumors shared significantly more repertoire with nontumor tissue. Tumor TCR diversity was below lymph nodes but above nontumor tissue. Data only fit, rather than demonstrated, lymph node origin of most tumor T cells.

The sequenced material came from tumor-adjacent breast tissue. This sequence joins TRBV7-3 and TRBJ1-6, with D unclear. This clonotype originated in a female donor with breast cancer. Some clones in this sample may be carry-over from other donors' samples. The CDR3 spells CASSVNMGSPLHF. The CDR3 region has the DNA TGTGCCAGCAGCGTAAATATGGGATCACCCCTCCACTTT.